This entry lists 14 T cell receptor beta chains sequenced from one sample in a study of metastatic and nonmetastatic thyroid tumors. Patients underwent thyroid surgery, and none had received any treatment before it. From the PCR reads, TCRdb re-called clones with MiXCR. Of around 40,000 clones in the sample, about 18% were seen once. Sample: blood. These receptors all stem from a male donor with papillary thyroid cancer or a benign thyroid nodule (not recorded which). Some clones in this sample may be carry-over from other donors' samples.

This clone occurred many times. The chain combines TRBV12-3 or TRBV12-4 with TRBJ1-2; D gene uncertain. The CDR3 covers 13 residues. Deletions cut 1 base from V and 6 bases from J, with 9 bases between. The CDR3 coding sequence is TGTGCCAGCAGTTTAGTTAGTGGAAATGGCTACACCTTC. Translated: CASSLVSGNGYTF.

This clone was counted many times. The J gene is TRBJ2-5, the V gene TRBV7-9; TRBD1 aligns across 8 bases. Per germline, CDR1 SEHNR and CDR2 FQNEAQ (reference sequence). The CDR3 has 14 amino acids. Unmatched junction bases numbered 4, after V lost 5 bases and J lost 2 bases. The chain's CDR3 is CASSQDREQETQYF. The CDR3 DNA sequence: TGTGCCAGCAGCCAGGACAGGGAGCAAGAGACCCAGTACTTC.

This sequence joins TRBV5-4 and TRBJ2-3, with D uncertain. Trimming stripped 3 bases from V and 2 bases from J, with 22 bases between. The CDR3 has 18 amino acids. The germline V gene encodes CDR1 SGHNT and CDR2 YYREEE (reference sequence). This CDR3 is CASSYLGLVTSITDTQYF. CDR3 DNA: TGTGCCAGCAGCTATCTTGGATTAGTGACATCGATCACAGATACGCAGTATTTT.

This clone was counted between two and nine times. This CDR3 reads CASSLYRGGTGELFF. The CDR3 DNA reads as TGTGCCAGCAGCTTATACAGGGGGGGCACCGGGGAGCTGTTTTTT. V and J are TRBV5-6 and TRBJ2-2; D might be TRBD1 (8 bases). The CDR3 covers 15 residues. CDR1 is SGHDT, CDR2 YYEEEE, per germline. V was pared by 2 bases and J by 4 bases, with 12 bases between. The full variable domain, completed using reference TRBV5-6 and TRBJ2-2, is DAGVTQSPTHLIKTRGQQVTLRCSPKSGHDTVSWYQQALGQGPQFIFQYYEEEERQRGNFPDRFSGHQFPNYSSELNVNALLLGDSALYLCASSLYRGGTGELFFGEGSRLTVL.

This clone was counted ten times or more. The same CDR3 also results from other DNA sequences found in this sample. This rearrangement joins TRBV6-1 to TRBJ2-3; 15 bases agree with TRBD2. The germline CDR1 and CDR2 sequences are MNHNS and SASEGT. The CDR3 is 13 amino acids. The V segment lost 6 bases and the J segment 13 bases; nucleotides outside the gene matches: 5. The CDR3 nucleotides read TGTGCCAGCAGCCCGGGACTAGCGGGAGGAGAGTATTTT. Translation: CASSPGLAGGEYF.

This clone has a count of ten or more. V gene TRBV2 combines with J gene TRBJ1-1; D gene unclear. The ends were cut back, 3 bases at V and 2 bases at J, with 10 bases in the middle. CDR3 length: 14 residues. Per the germline V gene, CDR1 is SNHLY and CDR2 is FYNNEI. As DNA, the CDR3 is TGTGCCAGCAGTGAGGATGAAACCAACACTGAAGCTTTCTTT. Translation: CASSEDETNTEAFF.

This clone is categorized as medium-sized. CDR3 region: CASSYGLPSNQPQHF. Here the CDR3 DNA reads TGTGCCAGCAGTTATGGACTCCCTAGCAATCAGCCCCAGCATTTT. The chain links TRBV6-6 to TRBJ1-5; D is uncertain. The V end lost 3 bases, the J end lost 0 bases, and 9 bases lay between the germline ends. This CDR3 spans 15 amino acids. Looked up from germline, CDR1 is MNHNY and CDR2 is SVGAGI (reference sequence).

This chain links TRBV4-1 with TRBJ1-1; 7 bases are a match to TRBD1. CDR3 length equals 14 residues. CDR1 and CDR2 (germline): MGHRA, YSYEKL. V shed 8 bases, J shed 4 bases, and the junction held 10 bases outside the gene matches. The CDR3 DNA is TGCGCCAGCCGAAGGACAGGAAAGGGCACTGAAGCTTTCTTT. It specifies CASRRTGKGTEAFF.

This clone occurred a few times. The chain uses TRBV6-4 and TRBJ2-3; D is undetermined. The germline CDR1 and CDR2 sequences are MRHNA and SNTAGT. With 6 bases removed from V and 0 bases from J, the gap between germline ends came to 25 bases. This CDR3 has 19 residues. The DNA for the CDR3 is TGTGCCAGCAGGGAACTACAAAACCGGTACAGCTCTAGCACAGATACGCAGTATTTT. Its translation is CASRELQNRYSSSTDTQYF.

This clone came up many times. The chain carries TRBV12-3 or TRBV12-4 and TRBJ2-3; 9 bases align to TRBD2. Germline trimming cut 6 bases from V and 4 bases from J; bases unmatched to any gene: 2. CDR3 length: 13 residues. CDR3 nucleotides: TGTGCCAGCAGACTAGCGGGCCCAGATACGCAGTATTTT. Translating it yields CASRLAGPDTQYF.

The chain joins TRBV10-1 to TRBJ2-7, with 7 bases matching TRBD2. There are 14 residues in the CDR3. V trimming: 3 bases; J trimming: 3 bases; junction bases outside the gene matches: 5. CDR1 is WNHNN, CDR2 SYGVQD, per germline (reference sequence). This CDR3 is CASSESGGSYEQYF. The CDR3 bases are TGCGCCAGCAGTGAATCGGGGGGAAGCTACGAGCAGTACTTC.

This clone has just a few counts. A much larger clone is a single base away; this may be a read error. Other DNA sequences in this sample translate to the same CDR3. The chain employs TRBV3-1 and TRBJ1-1; D call uncertain. From germline, CDR1 is LGHDT and CDR2 YNNKEL (reference sequence). This CDR3 region has 13 residues. The CDR3 protein is CASSQTSNTEAFF. Here the CDR3 DNA reads TGTGCCAGCAGCCAAACGTCGAACACTGAAGCTTTCTTC.

The sample holds many counts of this clone. This may be a read error: a much more frequent sequence differs by one nucleotide. The rearrangement uses TRBV19 and TRBJ2-1; 14 bases are a match to TRBD2. The CDR3 runs 15 residues. Germline V gene data show CDR1 as LNHDA and CDR2 as SQIVND (reference sequence). V trimming: 5 bases; J trimming: 8 bases; junction bases outside the gene matches: 5. CDR3 region: CASSRLAGGYDEQFF. As DNA, the CDR3 is TGTGCCAGTAGTCGACTAGCGGGAGGGTACGATGAGCAGTTCTTC.

This clone was counted ten times or more. This chain uses TRBV6-1 with TRBJ2-1, with D maybe TRBD1 (5 bases). Trimming shortened V by 5 bases and J by 7 bases, and 12 bases separated the two germline ends. The CDR3 contains 13 residues. In germline, CDR1 is MNHNS, CDR2 SASEGT. Here the CDR3 reads CASSLSGLNEQFF. CDR3 nucleotides: TGTGCCAGCAGTCTCTCAGGGTTAAATGAGCAGTTCTTC.